The rows below give T cell receptor beta chains drawn from one sample of a study of blood T cell repertoires in COVID-19. The table came from immunoSEQ multiplex PCR; TCRdb's copy has only in-frame clones and leaves some out. The table shows under 250,000 clones, with roughly 83% occurring only once. The sequencing input was peripheral blood. The receptors shown here come from a woman of 80 years or more with COVID-19, enrolled during active disease. Each CDR3 is given with its conserved first and last residue. The order of the fields is clone size, V gene, D gene, J gene, CDR3 DNA, CDR3 protein. A D gene is named only where the DNA matches it firmly. Expanded clones are given a class, and other clones once, few, many or no size at all.

size: NA; V: TRBV5-1; D: NA; J: TRBJ1-6; DNA: TGCGCCAGCGCCAGGAACAGGGATTTAAATTCACCCCTCCACTTT; CDR3: CASARNRDLNSPLHF
size: NA; V: TRBV6-5; D: TRBD1; J: TRBJ1-4; DNA: TGTGCCAGCAGTTACTCGGGACAGGGTGACGGACTGTTTTTT; CDR3: CASSYSGQGDGLFF
size: NA; V: TRBV11-2; D: TRBD2; J: TRBJ2-5; DNA: TGTGCCAGCAGCTGGACTAGCGGGGCCCGGGGGGGGGAGACCCAGTACTTC; CDR3: CASSWTSGARGGETQYF
size: NA; V: TRBV6-5; D: TRBD1; J: TRBJ1-2; DNA: TGTGCCAGCAGTTATCCCTCGGGACAGGCGATAAAGGGCTACACCTTC; CDR3: CASSYPSGQAIKGYTF
size: few; V: TRBV7-9; D: TRBD1; J: TRBJ1-2; DNA: TGTGCCAGCAGCTCCACAGGGGCCTATGGCTACACCTTC; CDR3: CASSSTGAYGYTF
size: few; V: TRBV28; D: NA; J: TRBJ1-2; DNA: TGTGCCAGCAGTCTTTCGGTCCGCCGGGAGGGCTACACCTTC; CDR3: CASSLSVRREGYTF
size: NA; V: TRBV7-6; D: TRBD2; J: TRBJ2-5; DNA: TGTGCCAGCAGCTTACTAGCGGGGGGGCGCCGGTTTGAGACCCAGTACTTC; CDR3: CASSLLAGGRRFETQYF
size: NA; V: TRBV2; D: NA; J: TRBJ2-5; DNA: TGTGCCAGCAGTGAAAAATCCGGGGGTAAAGAGACCCAGTACTTC; CDR3: CASSEKSGGKETQYF
size: once; V: TRBV5-1; D: TRBD1; J: TRBJ1-2; DNA: TGCGCCAGCAGCCCCGGGGGGACAGGGGATTTTATAAATGGCTACACCTTC; CDR3: CASSPGGTGDFINGYTF
size: NA; V: TRBV7-9; D: NA; J: TRBJ1-4; DNA: TGTGCCAGCAGCCTACCTACTCCGGTTTATGAAAAACTGTTTTTT; CDR3: CASSLPTPVYEKLFF
size: NA; V: TRBV6-6; D: NA; J: TRBJ1-5; DNA: TGTGCCAGCATTCTTCAGGGTGGGAGCAATCAGCCCCAGCATTTT; CDR3: CASILQGGSNQPQHF
size: NA; V: TRBV7-6; D: TRBD2; J: TRBJ2-5; DNA: TGTGCCAGCAGCTTAGAAGAGCGGGGGGGCCCAGAGACCCAGTACTTC; CDR3: CASSLEERGGPETQYF
size: once; V: TRBV7-2; D: TRBD1; J: TRBJ2-5; DNA: TGTGCCAGCAGCCCCCAAATGACAGGGGCCGCGAAAGAGACCCAGTACTTC; CDR3: CASSPQMTGAAKETQYF
size: NA; V: TRBV7-6; D: NA; J: TRBJ2-5; DNA: TGTGCCAGCAGCACTAGGACCGCCAGGTCGGAGACCCAGTACTTC; CDR3: CASSTRTARSETQYF
size: NA; V: TRBV6-5; D: NA; J: TRBJ1-1; DNA: TGTGCCAGCAGTTACGGGCAGAACACTGAAGCTTTCTTT; CDR3: CASSYGQNTEAFF
size: few; V: TRBV7-2; D: NA; J: TRBJ1-6; DNA: TGTGCCAGCAGCCCCCTCCGACAGTCTAATTCACCCCTCCACTTT; CDR3: CASSPLRQSNSPLHF
size: few; V: TRBV7-2; D: TRBD2; J: TRBJ2-5; DNA: TGTGCCAGCAGCACGGGACTAGCGGTAGAGACCCAGTACTTC; CDR3: CASSTGLAVETQYF
size: NA; V: TRBV5-6; D: TRBD1; J: TRBJ1-1; DNA: TGTGCCAGCAGCACCACCGACAGGGTTCAGACTGAAGCTTTCTTT; CDR3: CASSTTDRVQTEAFF
size: NA; V: TRBV10-3; D: NA; J: TRBJ2-2; DNA: TGTGCCAGGGCGCCGGCCAGGGACGGGGAGCTGTTTTTT; CDR3: CARAPARDGELFF
size: NA; V: TRBV7-8; D: NA; J: TRBJ1-2; DNA: TGTGCCAGCGCTCCCGTGGGAGCTAACTATGGCTACACCTTC; CDR3: CASAPVGANYGYTF
size: NA; V: TRBV10-3; D: TRBD1; J: TRBJ2-7; DNA: TGTGCCACGCGCCGACAGGGGGCTGGCGAGCAGCACTTC; CDR3: CATRRQGAGEQHF
size: NA; V: TRBV4-2; D: TRBD2; J: TRBJ2-3; DNA: TGTGCCAGCAGCCCGCGGACTAGCGGGGGCACAGATACGCAGTATTTT; CDR3: CASSPRTSGGTDTQYF
size: once; V: TRBV7-9; D: NA; J: TRBJ1-5; DNA: TGTGCCAGCAGCTTGTCGGGGAGCCAGCCCCAGCATTTT; CDR3: CASSLSGSQPQHF
size: NA; V: TRBV10-2; D: NA; J: TRBJ2-1; DNA: TGCGCCAGCAGAGAAAACACTAGAACCAATGAGCAGTTCTTC; CDR3: CASRENTRTNEQFF
size: NA; V: TRBV5-4; D: NA; J: TRBJ1-3; DNA: TGTGCCAGCAGCTTGTCCAGATCTGGAAACACCATATATTTT; CDR3: CASSLSRSGNTIYF
size: NA; V: TRBV19; D: NA; J: TRBJ2-2; DNA: TGTGCCAGTAGTAGTCGGTCTTCCCCCGGGGAGCTGTTTTTT; CDR3: CASSSRSSPGELFF
size: once; V: TRBV7-2; D: TRBD1; J: TRBJ1-1; DNA: TGTGCCAGCAGCTTAGTGGCCAGGGGGGCGAAAACTGAAGCTTTCTTT; CDR3: CASSLVARGAKTEAFF
size: NA; V: TRBV4-2; D: TRBD2; J: TRBJ2-2; DNA: TGTGCCAGCAAAGGACTAGCGGGGGGGCCAAACACCGGGGAGCTGTTTTTT; CDR3: CASKGLAGGPNTGELFF
size: NA; V: TRBV19; D: NA; J: TRBJ1-1; DNA: TGTGCCACCGATCGGCCGCCCCAGGGGGAAGCTTTCTTT; CDR3: CATDRPPQGEAFF
size: once; V: TRBV4-1; D: NA; J: TRBJ1-2; DNA: TGCGCCAGCAGCCTACCTTATTACAGGGACGAATATGGCTACACCTTC; CDR3: CASSLPYYRDEYGYTF
size: NA; V: TRBV24-1; D: NA; J: TRBJ1-5; DNA: TGTGCCACCAGTGGCAGTAGCAATCAGCCCCAGCATTTT; CDR3: CATSGSSNQPQHF
size: NA; V: TRBV6-6; D: NA; J: TRBJ1-2; DNA: TGTGCCAGCAGTTACTCGACACAGCCCTATGGCTACACCTTC; CDR3: CASSYSTQPYGYTF
size: NA; V: TRBV4-2; D: NA; J: TRBJ1-2; DNA: TGTGCCAGCAGCTCCCGGGGGGGAGGAGACTATGGCTACACCTTC; CDR3: CASSSRGGGDYGYTF
size: NA; V: TRBV19; D: NA; J: TRBJ1-4; DNA: TGTGCCAGTTCTCTCTTGGGGCCTAATGAAAAACTGTTTTTT; CDR3: CASSLLGPNEKLFF
size: NA; V: TRBV9; D: NA; J: TRBJ1-1; DNA: TGTGCCAGCAGCACCAACAGGGATGAGGACACTGAAGCTTTCTTT; CDR3: CASSTNRDEDTEAFF
size: NA; V: TRBV5-6; D: NA; J: TRBJ2-6; DNA: TGTGCCAGCAGCTTGGTGGGGCAGGTCGGGTTTACTGGGGCCAACGTCCTGACTTTC; CDR3: CASSLVGQVGFTGANVLTF